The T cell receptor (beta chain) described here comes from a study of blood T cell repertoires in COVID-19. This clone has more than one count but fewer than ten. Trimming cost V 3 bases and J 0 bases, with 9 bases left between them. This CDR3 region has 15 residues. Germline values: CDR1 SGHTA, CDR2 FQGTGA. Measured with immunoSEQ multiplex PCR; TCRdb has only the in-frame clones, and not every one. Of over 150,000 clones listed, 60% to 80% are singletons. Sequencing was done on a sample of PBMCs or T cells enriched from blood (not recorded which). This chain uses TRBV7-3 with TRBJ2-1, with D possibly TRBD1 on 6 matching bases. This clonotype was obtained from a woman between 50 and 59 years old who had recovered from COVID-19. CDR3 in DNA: TGTGCCAGCAGCTTGGACAGCAGCTCCTACAATGAGCAGTTCTTC. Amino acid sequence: CASSLDSSSYNEQFF.